The 16 T cell receptor beta chains given below trace back to one sample, sequenced in a study of PD-1 blockade in classical Hodgkin lymphoma. Profiling relied on immunoSEQ multiplex PCR, and the TCRdb table lists in-frame clones only, not all of them. The sample carries about 85,000 clones, 80% to 95% recorded once. All the patients suffered relapse after autologous stem cell transplantation, and brentuximab vedotin exposure differed. Material: peripheral blood mononuclear cells (PBMCs), obtained before the second cycle of nivolumab. These receptors all come from a human donor with classical Hodgkin lymphoma.

The chain joins TRBV12-2 to TRBJ2-3; the table's D call TRBD2 went unverified against the DNA. TRBV12-2 is noted as a pseudogene. CDR3 length: 16 residues. The CDR3 sequence is CASRRLWRVYTDTQYF. In DNA form, the CDR3 reads TGTGCAAGTCGCCGCCTTTGGCGGGTTTACACAGATACGCAGTATTTT.

The rearrangement joins TRBV5-6 to TRBJ2-1, with TRBD1 identical over 10 bases. CDR3 length: 16 amino acids. Germline CDR1 and CDR2: SGHDT and YYEEEE. V lost 0 bases, J lost 7 bases, and 7 bases stayed unmatched. DNA for the CDR3: TGTGCCAGCAGCTTGGAGACAGGGGGCTTAGGTAATGAGCAGTTCTTC. It specifies CASSLETGGLGNEQFF.

Here the CDR3 DNA reads TGTGCCAGCAGTTCCCCCGGGGATACCTACGAGCAGTACTTC. Translated, it gives CASSSPGDTYEQYF. The V and J genes are TRBV28 and TRBJ2-7, with D possibly matching TRBD2 (5 bases). Germline lookup yields CDR1 MDHEN and CDR2 SYDVKM. V was trimmed by 4 bases and J by 2 bases, leaving 12 bases between them. There are 14 residues in the CDR3.

The genes are TRBV19 and TRBJ1-2; no definite D call. Germline V lookup: CDR1 LNHDA, CDR2 SQIVND (reference sequence). V lost 5 bases and J 3 bases, leaving 4 bases between the germline ends. CDR3 length: 11 residues. CDR3 amino acids: CASSPDYGYTF. The CDR3 region has the DNA TGTGCCAGTAGTCCCGACTATGGCTACACCTTC.

This chain uses TRBV6-6 with TRBJ2-1, with D uncertain. This CDR3 is 13 amino acids long. The V gene's germline CDR1 is MNHNY and CDR2 SVGAGI (reference sequence). Trimming cost V 8 bases and J 8 bases, with 16 bases left between them. Written as DNA, the CDR3 is TGTGCCAGCGGTCCCTACAGAAGCGATGAGCAGTTCTTC. It codes for CASGPYRSDEQFF.

This sequence joins TRBV19 and TRBJ1-1; D not resolved. Germline V CDR1 and CDR2: LNHDA, SQIVND (reference sequence). V lost 8 bases to trimming and J lost 4 bases, with 17 bases between them. The CDR3 covers 14 residues. The CDR3 DNA follows: TGTGCCAGTTTCGGCCGGGGAGTATTCACTGAAGCTTTCTTT. This translates into CASFGRGVFTEAFF.

The chain links TRBV2 to TRBJ1-1; no firm D call. This CDR3 is built from 15 residues. The V and J ends lost 2 bases and 2 bases respectively, with 12 bases between them. Germline V gene data show CDR1 as SNHLY and CDR2 as FYNNEI. DNA for the CDR3: TGTGCCAGCAGTGAATGGGTAGTGGCTAACACTGAAGCTTTCTTT. It codes for CASSEWVVANTEAFF.

The gene calls are TRBV2 and TRBJ1-3; D gene uncertain. Germline CDR1 SNHLY, CDR2 FYNNEI. Trimming pared 1 base from V and 9 bases from J, leaving 10 bases between. The CDR3 has 13 amino acids. The chain's CDR3 is CASSEGVASTIYF. For the CDR3, the DNA is TGTGCCAGCAGTGAAGGAGTGGCTTCCACCATATATTTT.

The chain employs TRBV6-4 and TRBJ2-3; no definite D call. The length of the CDR3 is 15 residues. Germline loops: CDR1 MRHNA, CDR2 SNTAGT. Trimming removed 0 bases at V and 3 bases at J, with 10 bases between. The chain's CDR3 is CASSDSVGGTDTQYF. The CDR3 DNA sequence: TGTGCCAGCAGTGACTCCGTAGGTGGGACAGATACGCAGTATTTT.

The rearrangement joins TRBV10-3 to TRBJ2-1; 10 bases align to TRBD2. CDR3 length: 14 amino acids. Germline loops: CDR1 ENHRY, CDR2 SYGVKD. V shed 9 bases, J shed 8 bases, and the junction held 10 bases outside the gene matches. CDR3 DNA sequence: TGTGCCATTGGAAGCGGGAGGGCCGGGGATGAGCAGTTCTTC. Translated: CAIGSGRAGDEQFF.

The V gene is TRBV4-3, the J gene TRBJ2-6, with 9 bases lining up with TRBD2. The CDR3 is made up of 18 amino acids. CDR1 and CDR2 (germline): LGHNA, YSLEER. After removal of 4 bases from V and 0 bases from J, the junction contained 7 bases not matched to a gene. CDR3 coding DNA: TGCGCCAGCAGCCCAAGCCCAGCGGGGGGCTCTGGGGCCAACGTCCTGACTTTC. It specifies CASSPSPAGGSGANVLTF.

The chain uses TRBV6-1 and TRBJ2-2; D gene ambiguous. CDR1 MNHNS and CDR2 SASEGT come from the germline V gene. The CDR3 runs to 15 residues. The V gene lost 5 bases and the J gene lost 0 bases, with 10 bases spanning the gap. CDR3 coding DNA: TGTGCCAGCAGTATAAGTACCACGAACACCGGGGAGCTGTTTTTT. Translating gives CASSISTTNTGELFF.

J is TRBJ1-4 and V is TRBV6-6, with no clear D. Deletions cut 2 bases from V and 0 bases from J, with 7 bases between. CDR1 MNHNY and CDR2 SVGAGI come from the germline V gene (reference sequence). The CDR3 has 15 amino acids. The CDR3 spells CASSYRSATNEKLFF. CDR3 coding DNA: TGTGCCAGCAGTTACCGGTCAGCAACTAATGAAAAACTGTTTTTT.

The chain carries TRBV5-5 and TRBJ2-1; D is undetermined. Germline values: CDR1 SGHKS, CDR2 YYEKEE (reference sequence). This CDR3 contains 13 residues. Trimming took 3 bases from V and 6 from J, leaving 10 bases between them. The CDR3 loop is CASSSFTRNEQFF. CDR3 nucleotides: TGTGCCAGCAGCTCCTTCACCCGCAATGAGCAGTTCTTC.

This chain joins TRBV2 and TRBJ2-7; no clear D. V was clipped by 4 bases and J by 5 bases, with 6 bases between them. CDR3 length: 11 residues. Germline-derived CDR1 and CDR2 are SNHLY and FYNNEI. In DNA, the CDR3 is TGTGCCAGCAGTGCTTTCGACGAGCAGTACTTC. It yields the protein CASSAFDEQYF. Filled out from reference TRBV2 and TRBJ2-7, the complete variable domain reads EPEVTQTPSHQVTQMGQEVILRCVPISNHLYFYWYRQILGQKVEFLVSFYNNEISEKSEIFDDQFSVERPDGSNFTLKIRSTKLEDSAMYFCASSAFDEQYFGPGTRLTVT.

CDR3 nucleotides: TGTGCCAGCACGGTTTTCGATCGGGCGTTCGTCTATGGCTACACCTTC. Translating it yields CASTVFDRAFVYGYTF. The rearrangement joins TRBV2 to TRBJ1-2; D gene ambiguous. V gave up 7 bases and J gave up 4 bases, with 22 bases separating them. The CDR3 spans 16 residues. Germline values: CDR1 SNHLY, CDR2 FYNNEI.